This T cell receptor (beta chain) was sequenced in a study of shared clonotypes between healthy human individuals. Study-wide results and caveats: Estimated clonotype richness was generally higher in naive than memory subsets. It was the non-shared clonotypes that had lower generation probabilities than clonotypes shared by all four donors.

The naive CD8 subset, CD45RO-negative cells positively selected for CCR7, excluded terminally differentiated effector memory CD45RA+ cells. In replicate PCRs of sorted subsets, roughly 190 ng DNA, approximately 32,000 T cell genomes, was used. The assay was immunoSEQ multiplex PCR, and TCRdb's table has in-frame clones only and misses some. The data contain 1.5 million to 2.5 million clones, roughly 94% of them singletons. This clone was found once. The target antigen is unknown. The sequencing input was naive CD8+ T cells sorted from blood. This receptor was taken from a man aged 18 to 30 in good health.

CDR3 coding DNA: TGCGCCAGTACACCCGGGACCCTTAGCACAGATACGCAGTATTTT. It yields the protein CASTPGTLSTDTQYF. This chain uses TRBV5-1 with TRBJ2-3; either TRBD1 or TRBD2 may fit D (5 bases each). The length of the CDR3 is 15 residues. Germline V gives CDR1 SGHRS, CDR2 YFSETQ. Trimming took 8 bases from V and 0 from J, leaving 16 bases between them. The full variable domain, with the rest looked up from reference TRBV5-1 and TRBJ2-3, is KAGVTQTPRYLIKTRGQQVTLSCSPISGHRSVSWYQQTPGQGLQFLFEYFSETQRNKGNFPGRFSGRQFSNSRSEMNVSTLELGDSALYLCASTPGTLSTDTQYFGPGTRLTVL.